The sequence of this T cell receptor beta chain was determined in a study of T cells in narcolepsy. Study in general: Enrolled donors included narcolepsy type 1 or type 2 patients and healthy controls.

General study results and limits: HCRT-specific and TRIB2-specific autoreactive clonotypes appeared among same-patient CSF and blood CD4+ clonotypes. Some memory CD4+ repertoires had no autoreactive clone sequences. Autoreactive clonotypes reportedly recurred in blood of same and different patients, not controls.

To note about this clone: Its antigen remains unknown.

Generated by immunoSEQ multiplex PCR, the TCRdb table keeps only in-frame clones and is missing some. There are roughly 35,000 clones in the sample; 80% occur only once, and about 0.95% lies in the top ten. The J segment lost 5 bases and the V segment lost 3 bases, leaving 7 bases of the junction unmatched. This CDR3 has 16 residues. CDR1 is WSHSY and CDR2 is SAAADI in the germline V gene. The sample was memory (CD45RA-) CD4+ T cells from blood. V usage is TRBV10-2 and J usage is TRBJ2-2; TRBD2 aligns across 9 bases. The origin of this receptor is a human donor in good health. This CDR3 reads CASSETAGGPTGELFF. DNA of the CDR3: TGCGCCAGCAGTGAAACGGCGGGAGGGCCAACCGGGGAGCTGTTTTTT.